This T cell receptor beta chain came from a study of shared clonotypes between healthy human individuals. As for this clone: Its antigen is not known.

All of the donors resided in Nashville, Tennessee, and each was a Caucasian adult. The ends were cut back, 5 bases at V and 7 bases at J, with 18 bases in the middle. Germline assignment: CDR1 SGHNT and CDR2 YENEEA. The CDR3 runs to 15 residues. Study conclusions and caveats: Genetic and exposure-history diversity was limited by the few donors.

The study ran the assay at deep level. TCRdb's copy holds only in-frame clones and misses some; the assay was immunoSEQ multiplex PCR. The sample shows more than 2,000,000 clones, 85% to 95% of them seen only once. Sequencing was performed on naive CD4+ T cells sorted from blood. Noted subset: CD45RA+ positively selected. The sequence came from a man aged 18 to 30 in good health. V is TRBV11-3 and J is TRBJ1-5, with D unclear. The CDR3 reads CASSPFGPIWQPQHF. The CDR3 bases are TGTGCCAGCAGCCCTTTCGGGCCGATTTGGCAGCCCCAGCATTTT.